This T cell receptor (beta chain) was retrieved from a study of vaccination and CD4 T cells after COVID-19. Study details: Every culture used as a control got a CEFX pool, an HIV-1 Nef pool, or no peptide. Broader study findings: Convalescent patients' clones that were vaccine-specific were spike mono-reactive in 304 of 307 cases.

At the Johns Hopkins FTIC core, DNA taken from cultured CD4+ T cells was sequenced by way of the Oncomine TCR Beta short-read assay. TCRdb called the PCR reads again in MiXCR, with one record for every CDR3 protein. The table includes some 14,000 distinct CDR3 sequences, roughly 45% detected once. Treatment meaning: approximately 10-day PBMC culture with coronavirus spike peptide pools or control peptides (ViraFEST assay). The germline gives CDR1 SGHTA, CDR2 FQGTGA. The CDR3 length is 14 residues. V was clipped by 2 bases and J by 7 bases, with 14 bases between them. This clonotype was counted between two and nine times. The antigen is undetermined.

Sequenced here: CD4+ T cells from blood, cultured in vitro, sampled after SARS-CoV-2 vaccination. The receptor's source is a human donor who had recovered from COVID-19. This chain links TRBV7-3 with TRBJ2-5; D possibly matches TRBD1 or TRBD2 (5 bases each). As DNA, the CDR3 is TGTGCCAGCAGCTTAGAGGGGTCTGATAGGACCCAGTACTTC. This sequence encodes CASSLEGSDRTQYF.